This T cell receptor beta chain emerged from a study of blood T cell repertoires in COVID-19. Germline V lookup: CDR1 SGHTA, CDR2 FQGTGA. The V segment lost 8 bases and the J segment 8 bases; nucleotides outside the gene matches: 13. The CDR3 covers 15 residues. TCRdb keeps only in-frame clones here, not all; method: immunoSEQ multiplex PCR. The top ten clones hold 6% to 9% of a sample with under 300,000 clones, around nine tenths of them seen once. The sample comprised peripheral blood. The chain links TRBV7-3 to TRBJ2-1; TRBD2 matches 9 bases. The sequence was obtained from a woman in her sixties or seventies with active or convalescent COVID-19. The CDR3 here is CASGRGALAGHEQFF. The CDR3, as DNA: TGTGCCAGCGGTCGGGGGGCACTAGCGGGCCATGAGCAGTTCTTC. Combining the CDR3 with reference TRBV7-3 and TRBJ2-1 gives the whole variable domain GAGVSQTPSNKVTEKGKYVELRCDPISGHTALYWYRQSLGQGPEFLIYFQGTGAADDSGLPNDRFFAVRPEGSVSTLKIQRTERGDSAVYLCASGRGALAGHEQFFGPGTRLTVL.